Presented here are 8 T cell receptor beta chains from one specimen sequenced in a study of blood T cell repertoires in COVID-19 (dated by TCRdb to between 2020 and 2021). Receptor amplification or capture employed the immunoSEQ multiplex PCR assay. TCRdb obtained this table from immuneACCESS and retained in-frame rearrangements with V and J assigned. These tables miss some clones; where compared with another copy, unresolved V genes account for less than half of the shortfall, and the remainder is unexplained. A total of approximately 500,000 clones appear in this sample, around 85% of them only once. The top ten constitute approximately 3% of the sample. Input material: peripheral blood. All receptors come from a human donor in a cohort sampled during active COVID-19.

This sequence joins TRBV7-9 and TRBJ1-4; D gene ambiguous. The CDR3 extends over 14 amino acids. Trimming removed 3 bases from V and 0 bases from J, with 5 bases in between. Germline assignment: CDR1 SEHNR and CDR2 FQNEAQ (reference sequence). The CDR3 sequence: CASSFTATNEKLFF. In DNA, the CDR3 is TGTGCCAGCAGCTTTACAGCAACTAATGAAAAACTGTTTTTT. Using reference TRBV7-9 and TRBJ1-4 for the parts outside the CDR3, the full variable domain is DTGVSQNPRHKITKRGQNVTFRCDPISEHNRLYWYRQTLGQGPEFLTYFQNEAQLEKSRLLSDRFSAERPKGSFSTLEIQRTEQGDSAMYLCASSFTATNEKLFFGSGTQLSVL.

This clone was counted a single time. J is TRBJ1-2 and V is TRBV15; 8 bases match TRBD1. The germline V gene has CDR1 LNHNV and CDR2 YYDKDF (reference sequence). CDR3 length equals 15 residues. J gave up 3 bases and V 3 bases, and 6 bases lay outside the gene matches. The CDR3 sequence is CATSRVTGADYGYTF. The CDR3 DNA is TGTGCCACCAGCAGGGTGACAGGGGCGGACTATGGCTACACCTTC.

This clone was seen once. V and J are TRBV19 and TRBJ2-5, with 13 bases that match TRBD2. Germline loops: CDR1 LNHDA, CDR2 SQIVND (reference sequence). V was clipped by 6 bases and J by 2 bases; unmatched bases: 3. The CDR3 is 15 residues long. CDR3 in DNA: TGTGCCAGTAGGATACTAGCGGGAGGGCAAGAGACCCAGTACTTC. It yields the protein CASRILAGGQETQYF.

This clone was observed a few times. The chain has TRBV6-5 and TRBJ2-2; 8 bases are shared with TRBD1. There are 12 residues in the CDR3. V shed 4 bases and J 12 bases; nucleotides not matched to a gene: 4. Per germline, CDR1 MNHEY and CDR2 SVGAGI. The CDR3 spells CASSSRQGQLFF. CDR3 nucleotide sequence: TGTGCCAGCAGTTCTCGACAGGGGCAGCTGTTTTTT.

The chain has TRBV28 and TRBJ1-1; 10 bases fit TRBD1. The CDR3 is made up of 15 amino acids. Germline loops: CDR1 MDHEN, CDR2 SYDVKM. J was trimmed by 1 base and V by 6 bases; bases with no gene match: 5. In nucleotides, the CDR3 is TGTGCCAGCAGCACCCGGGACAGGGGGAACACTGAAGCTTTCTTT. This codes for CASSTRDRGNTEAFF.

The chain recombines TRBV28 with TRBJ1-2; D remains unclear. Between the trimmed V and J ends, which lost 4 bases and 0 bases, there was a span of 12 bases. The germline CDR1 and CDR2 sequences are MDHEN and SYDVKM. This CDR3 is built from 15 residues. The CDR3, as DNA: TGTGCCAGCAGTTCCCACCCGATAGCTAACTATGGCTACACCTTC. This sequence encodes CASSSHPIANYGYTF.

V gene TRBV14 combines with J gene TRBJ1-1; the D is unclear. Germline-derived CDR1 and CDR2 are SGHDN and FVKESK. Between the trimmed V and J ends, which lost 3 bases and 10 bases, there was a span of 15 bases. This CDR3 is 13 amino acids long. CDR3 amino acids: CASSQNNRAGAFF. In DNA, the CDR3 is TGTGCCAGCAGCCAGAATAACCGCGCCGGAGCTTTCTTT.

The chain combines TRBV3-1 (or the pseudogene TRBV3-2) with TRBJ1-1, with D uncertain. This CDR3 has 16 amino acids. V shed 0 bases and J shed 4 bases, with 15 bases lying between them. Germline V gene data show CDR1 as LGHDT and CDR2 as YNNKEL (reference sequence). The CDR3 nucleotides read TGTGCCAGCAGCCAAGAGGGTACGGTGGGAGTCACTGAAGCTTTCTTT. Its translation is CASSQEGTVGVTEAFF.